The entry below gives a single TCR beta chain sequence along with its context. Measured with immunoSEQ multiplex PCR; TCRdb has only the in-frame clones, and not every one. The sample contains around 55,000 clones, 93% of which appear only once. The data originate from a study of T cell changes during pregnancy in multiple sclerosis. CDR1 and CDR2 from the germline V gene are LNHDA and SQIVND (reference sequence). Trimming took 7 bases from V and 2 from J; bases not matched to a gene: 9. The CDR3 is 16 amino acids. This receptor was obtained from a female donor with multiple sclerosis, enrolled in a pregnancy study. The sample was CD8+ T cells from peripheral blood mononuclear cells, taken in the second trimester of pregnancy. J is TRBJ1-5 and V is TRBV19, with 9 bases fitting TRBD1. CDR3 nucleotide sequence: TGTGCCAGTACCGGGACAGGGCCTTGGGGCAATCAGCCCCAGCATTTT. Translating it yields CASTGTGPWGNQPQHF.